The table lists the clone carrying this T cell receptor beta chain with many counts. Germline V gives CDR1 MDHEN, CDR2 SYDVKM. There are 15 residues in the CDR3. The junction had 9 bases not matched to a gene; V was cut back by 6 bases and J by 1 base. First-strand cDNA relied on TRAV- and TRBV-specific primers spanning alpha and beta chains. The TCRs were subjected to amplification over around 19 PCR cycles employing a constant-region primer in conjunction with a V-primer adapter. Amplification of isolated mRNA was accomplished via in vitro transcription. TCRdb itself ran the reads through MiXCR, one entry per CDR3 protein. The sample yields 65,000 to 95,000 distinct CDR3 sequences, about 17% seen once. This specimen belongs to a study of low-dose radiotherapy and immunotherapy resistance in tumors. Background on the study: The study delivered 0.5 Gy per fraction every 2 weeks to Cohort 1, totaling 6.5 Gy. Over 26 weeks, cohort 2 got 1 Gy every two weeks, reaching 13 Gy.

Time point indicated: after trial treatment. The sample's treatment: LDRT plus nivolumab, ipilimumab, low-dose cyclophosphamide and aspirin (RACIN trial). The donors, trial participants, received nivolumab, ipilimumab, aspirin, low-dose cyclophosphamide and low-dose radiotherapy. The J gene is TRBJ2-7, the V gene TRBV28, with TRBD1 matching 7 bases. This TCR was sampled from a male donor with prostate cancer. Sequenced material: PBMCs, taken after low-dose radiotherapy plus immunotherapy. The DNA for the CDR3 is TGTGCCAGCAGCCATTCCGGGACAGAGTCCTACGAGCAGTACTTC. Protein product: CASSHSGTESYEQYF.